The T cell receptor (beta chain) under discussion was sequenced for a study of T cells after yellow fever vaccination. Across the whole study: The fractions with low cell numbers were processed using SMART-Seq v4 Ultra Low Input.

Study-level points and caveats: Subsequent booster samples again held most clones from primary vaccination (more than 95% CD4, over 80% CD8).

MiXCR, run by TCRdb on the 5' RACE reads, gives a single entry per CDR3 protein. This table holds tens of thousands of distinct CDR3 sequences, 5% found once. This clonotype was observed many times. As yet, its antigen is unknown. The sample here was CD8+ T cells sorted from PBMCs, taken 10 days after the yellow fever booster vaccination. The sequence was obtained from a man in his thirties or forties who received the YFV17D yellow fever vaccine.

In nucleotides, the CDR3 is TGTGCCAGCAGCTTCGTAGACAGCGTGAACACTGAAGCTTTCTTT. Its protein is CASSFVDSVNTEAFF. This chain links TRBV5-8 with TRBJ1-1, with D possibly being TRBD1 (5 bases). V lost 2 bases, J lost 0 bases, and 11 bases lay in between. The CDR3 has 15 residues. Per the germline V gene, CDR1 is SGHTS and CDR2 is YDEGEE.